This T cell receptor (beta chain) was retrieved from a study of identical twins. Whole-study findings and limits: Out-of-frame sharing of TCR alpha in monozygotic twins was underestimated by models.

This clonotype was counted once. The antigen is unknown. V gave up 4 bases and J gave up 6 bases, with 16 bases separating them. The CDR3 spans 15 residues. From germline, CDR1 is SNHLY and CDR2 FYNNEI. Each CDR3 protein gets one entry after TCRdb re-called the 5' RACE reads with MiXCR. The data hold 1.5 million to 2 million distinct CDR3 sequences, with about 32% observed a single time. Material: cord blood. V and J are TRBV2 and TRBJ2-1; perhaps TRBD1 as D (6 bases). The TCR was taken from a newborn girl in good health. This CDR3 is CASSARDRWANEQFF. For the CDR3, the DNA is TGTGCCAGCAGTGCAAGAGACAGGTGGGCCAATGAGCAGTTCTTC.